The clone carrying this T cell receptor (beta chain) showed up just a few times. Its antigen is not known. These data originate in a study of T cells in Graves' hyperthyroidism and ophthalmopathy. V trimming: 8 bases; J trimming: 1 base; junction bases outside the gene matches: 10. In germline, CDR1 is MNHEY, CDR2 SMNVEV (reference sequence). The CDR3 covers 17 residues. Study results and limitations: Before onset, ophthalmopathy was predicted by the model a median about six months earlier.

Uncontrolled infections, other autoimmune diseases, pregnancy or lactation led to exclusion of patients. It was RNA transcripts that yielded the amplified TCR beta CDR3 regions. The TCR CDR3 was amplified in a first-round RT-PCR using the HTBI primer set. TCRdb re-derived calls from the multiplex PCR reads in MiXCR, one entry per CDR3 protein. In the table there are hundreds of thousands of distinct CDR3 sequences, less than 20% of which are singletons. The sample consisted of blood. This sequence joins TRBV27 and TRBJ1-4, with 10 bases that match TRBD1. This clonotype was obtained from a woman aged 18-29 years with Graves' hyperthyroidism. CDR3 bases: TGTGCCAGCCCGGACTCTGGACAGGGGGTAACTAATGAAAAACTGTTTTTT. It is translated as CASPDSGQGVTNEKLFF.